This TCR beta chain was captured in a study of siplizumab effects on memory and regulatory T cells. Libraries were prepared by immunoSEQ multiplex PCR; TCRdb keeps only in-frame clonotypes and omits some of them. Of tens of thousands of clones in the sample, around nine tenths were seen once. The TCR comes from a human donor in good health. The sequencing sample was made of Tregs sorted from blood.

For the CDR3, the DNA is TGCGCCAGCAGCAATCGCCGCCAGGGGCGAACTGAAGCTTTCTTT. Protein sequence: CASSNRRQGRTEAFF. The chain employs TRBV5-1 and TRBJ1-1; TRBD1 is a possible D gene (6 bases). V gave up 4 bases and J gave up 5 bases, with 18 bases separating them. The CDR3 loop spans 15 amino acids. Germline loops: CDR1 SGHRS, CDR2 YFSETQ.